These 13 T cell receptor beta chains were all obtained from the same sample, sequenced in a study of blood T cell repertoires in COVID-19. Assay used: immunoSEQ multiplex PCR; TCRdb lists only in-frame clones, some missing. The sample holds tens of thousands of clones; more than 75% are singletons and the top ten take roughly an eighth. The sequencing input was peripheral blood. These receptors came from a woman at least 80 years old with acute or convalescent COVID-19.

V gene TRBV6-5 combines with J gene TRBJ2-7; 11 bases are a match to TRBD2. This CDR3 is built from 14 residues. CDR1 and CDR2 from the germline V gene are MNHEY and SVGAGI. Losses at the gene ends were 5 bases for V and 2 bases for J; bases not matched to a gene: 2. CDR3 in amino acids: CASSPGLAAYEQYF. The CDR3 nucleotides are TGTGCCAGCAGTCCGGGACTAGCGGCCTACGAGCAGTACTTC.

The J gene is TRBJ2-7, the V gene TRBV5-4; 16 bases line up with TRBD2. CDR1 and CDR2 from the germline V gene are SGHNT and YYREEE (reference sequence). The V segment lost 2 bases and the J segment 7 bases; nucleotides outside the gene matches: 6. This CDR3 spans 16 amino acids. The CDR3, as DNA: TGTGCCAGCAGCTTAGGGACTAGCGGGAGGGCGGTGGAGCAGTACTTC. It encodes CASSLGTSGRAVEQYF.

This chain connects TRBV9 to TRBJ2-3; TRBD2 agrees at 11 bases. Germline assignment: CDR1 SGDLS and CDR2 YYNGEE. The CDR3 is 16 amino acids. V lost 6 bases, J lost 2 bases, and 8 bases stayed unmatched. The CDR3 coding sequence is TGTGCCAGCAACCCTAGCGGGGGGCTCAACACAGATACGCAGTATTTT. This translates into CASNPSGGLNTDTQYF. Drawing the rest from reference TRBV9 and TRBJ2-3, the complete variable domain is DSGVTQTPKHLITATGQRVTLRCSPRSGDLSVYWYQQSLDQGLQFLIQYYNGEERAKGNILERFSAQQFPDLHSELNLSSLELGDSALYFCASNPSGGLNTDTQYFGPGTRLTVL.

The chain recombines TRBV18 with TRBJ2-1; the match to TRBD2 covers 15 bases. CDR1 is KGHSH and CDR2 is LQKENI in the germline V gene. The trim removed 2 bases at V and 2 bases at J, leaving 4 bases unmatched. The CDR3 sequence is 18 residues long. CDR3 in amino acids: CASSPIGLAGGPYNEQFF. For the CDR3, the DNA is TGTGCCAGCTCACCAATCGGACTAGCGGGAGGGCCCTACAATGAGCAGTTCTTC.

The rearrangement uses TRBV11-3 and TRBJ2-3; 12 positions agree with TRBD2. The CDR3 length is 16 residues. V was clipped by 5 bases and J by 0 bases; unmatched bases: 3. Per germline, CDR1 SGHNT and CDR2 YENEEA. The CDR3 DNA reads TGTGCCAGCAGCCCAGGGACTAGCGGGAGCACAGATACGCAGTATTTT. It encodes CASSPGTSGSTDTQYF.

This chain joins TRBV16 and TRBJ1-4; a possible D gene is TRBD1 (6 bases). The CDR3 has 15 residues. Germline CDR1 reads KGHSY; CDR2 reads FQNENV. The V end lost 0 bases, the J end lost 8 bases, and 13 bases lay between the germline ends. CDR3 residues: CASSQSAGGLEKLFF. The DNA of the CDR3 is TGTGCCAGCAGCCAATCAGCGGGGGGCCTGGAAAAACTGTTTTTT.

This clone was detected once. J is TRBJ1-1 and V is TRBV28; D gene ambiguous. With 5 bases removed from V and 7 bases from J, the gap between germline ends came to 17 bases. The CDR3 has 14 amino acids. The germline CDR1 and CDR2 sequences are MDHEN and SYDVKM. This chain's CDR3 is CASSGRTTTREAFF. As DNA, the CDR3 is TGTGCCAGCAGTGGTCGGACGACTACCCGTGAAGCTTTCTTT.

The chain joins TRBV11-3 to TRBJ1-3; possible D gene TRBD1, 6 bases. The CDR3 contains 14 residues. V lost 5 bases and J lost 4, with 12 bases in between. Germline lookup yields CDR1 SGHNT and CDR2 YENEEA. The CDR3 sequence is CASSPAGDGNTIYF. The CDR3, as DNA: TGTGCCAGCAGCCCCGCAGGGGACGGAAACACCATATATTTT.

This clone was recorded only once. The chain has TRBV10-2 and TRBJ1-5; D gene unclear. The length of the CDR3 is 16 residues. From germline, CDR1 is WSHSY and CDR2 SAAADI. V dropped 2 bases and J dropped 0 bases, with 11 bases sitting between them. The CDR3 bases are TGCGCCAGCAGTGAGGACAATCTGTATAGCAATCAGCCCCAGCATTTT. It encodes CASSEDNLYSNQPQHF.

The rearrangement uses TRBV7-3 and TRBJ2-3; 7 positions match TRBD2. The CDR3 spans 16 residues. Germline lookup yields CDR1 SGHTA and CDR2 FQGTGA. The trim removed 2 bases at V and 0 bases at J, leaving 5 bases unmatched. The CDR3 loop reads CASSLYPSGSTDTQYF. The CDR3 DNA follows: TGTGCCAGCAGCTTATATCCTAGCGGTAGCACAGATACGCAGTATTTT.

The chain joins TRBV28 to TRBJ1-4, with TRBD1 matching 8 bases. CDR1 is MDHEN and CDR2 is SYDVKM in the germline V gene. With V trimmed by 4 bases and J by 0 bases, 13 bases remained unmatched. The CDR3 contains 19 residues. The CDR3: CASSSADRVARATNEKLFF. The CDR3 coding sequence is TGTGCCAGCAGTTCGGCGGACAGGGTTGCCCGAGCAACTAATGAAAAACTGTTTTTT.

The genes are TRBV7-2 and TRBJ2-3; 8 bases are a match to TRBD1. The V segment lost 5 bases and the J segment 5 bases; nucleotides outside the gene matches: 9. The germline V gene encodes CDR1 SGHTA and CDR2 FQGNSA. This CDR3 comprises 15 residues. CDR3 protein: CASSQRAGGQDTQYF. DNA of the CDR3: TGTGCCAGCAGCCAGAGGGCAGGGGGCCAAGATACGCAGTATTTT.

The J gene is TRBJ2-7, the V gene TRBV29-1; D is perhaps TRBD2 (5 bases). Trimming removed 7 bases from V and 3 bases from J, with 16 bases in between. CDR3 size: 13 residues. Germline values: CDR1 SQVTM, CDR2 ANQGSEA. CDR3 region: CSARLASGYEQYF. CDR3 in DNA: TGCAGCGCTCGTCTAGCTTCGGGCTACGAGCAGTACTTC.